What follows are 4 T cell receptor beta chains derived from one specimen sequenced in a study of T cell responses to AZD1222 COVID-19 vaccine. Libraries were prepared by immunoSEQ multiplex PCR; TCRdb keeps only in-frame clonotypes and omits some of them. The sample records just over 80,000 clones, 90% being singletons. Source: peripheral blood, taken on day 0 of AZD1222 vaccination. The receptors originated from an adult in good health.

The chain carries TRBV7-8 and TRBJ2-5; D is perhaps TRBD1 (6 bases). The CDR3 length is 14 residues. V was trimmed by 7 bases and J by 1 base, leaving 13 bases between them. Germline V gene data show CDR1 as SGHVS and CDR2 as FQNEAQ. The CDR3 sequence is CASNDMDSQETQYF. The CDR3 DNA reads as TGTGCCAGCAACGACATGGACAGCCAAGAGACCCAGTACTTC.

V is TRBV23-1 and J is TRBJ1-3; unclear D gene. TRBV23-1 is given ORF status, its function remaining uncertain. This CDR3 spans 10 amino acids. V was clipped by 7 bases and J by 8 bases, with 6 bases between them. Here the CDR3 DNA reads TGCGCCAGCATGGCAGACACCATATATTTT. This codes for CASMADTIYF.

Concerning this clone itself: At one end the junction does not follow the germline gene, possibly because of a read error. The chain employs TRBV3-1 (or the pseudogene TRBV3-2) and TRBJ2-7, with 10 bases identical to TRBD2. This CDR3 is 14 amino acids long. Germline values: CDR1 LGHDT, CDR2 YNNKEL (reference sequence). CDR3 nucleotides: TGTGCCACTTCGAGCGGGGGGGCCTCCCACGAGCAGTACTTC. It encodes CATSSGGASHEQYF.

The chain is built from TRBV18 and TRBJ1-2; D not certain. V lost 3 bases to trimming and J lost 4 bases, with 18 bases between them. Germline CDR1 reads KGHSH; CDR2 reads LQKENI. The CDR3 is 16 amino acids. CDR3 sequence: CASSPDGLPVGYGYTF. In nucleotides, the CDR3 is TGTGCCAGCTCACCTGACGGGCTCCCTGTCGGCTATGGCTACACCTTC.